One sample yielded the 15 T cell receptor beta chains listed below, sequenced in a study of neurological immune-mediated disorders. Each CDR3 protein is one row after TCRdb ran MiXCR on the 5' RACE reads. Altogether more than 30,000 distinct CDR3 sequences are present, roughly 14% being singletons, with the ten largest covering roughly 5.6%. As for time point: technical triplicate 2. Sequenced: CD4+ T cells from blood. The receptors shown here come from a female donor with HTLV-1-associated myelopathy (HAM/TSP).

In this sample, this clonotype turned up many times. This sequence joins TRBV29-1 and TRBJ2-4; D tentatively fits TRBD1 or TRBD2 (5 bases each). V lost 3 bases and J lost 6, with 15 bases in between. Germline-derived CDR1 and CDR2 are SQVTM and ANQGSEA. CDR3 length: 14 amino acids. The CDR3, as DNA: TGCAGCGTTGAGACAGTGCTGGGGGTAAACATTCAGTACTTC. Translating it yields CSVETVLGVNIQYF.

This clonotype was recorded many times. CDR3 nucleotides: TGCGCCAGCGGACAGGGGCCCTATGGCTACACCTTC. Its translation is CASGQGPYGYTF. The V call is TRBV5-1, the J call TRBJ1-2, with 9 bases identical to TRBD1. The length of the CDR3 is 12 residues. Germline values: CDR1 SGHRS, CDR2 YFSETQ. The trim removed 7 bases at V and 4 bases at J, leaving 2 bases unmatched. Looking up the rest from reference TRBV5-1 and TRBJ1-2 gives the full variable domain: KAGVTQTPRYLIKTRGQQVTLSCSPISGHRSVSWYQQTPGQGLQFLFEYFSETQRNKGNFPGRFSGRQFSNSRSEMNVSTLELGDSALYLCASGQGPYGYTFGSGTRLTVV.

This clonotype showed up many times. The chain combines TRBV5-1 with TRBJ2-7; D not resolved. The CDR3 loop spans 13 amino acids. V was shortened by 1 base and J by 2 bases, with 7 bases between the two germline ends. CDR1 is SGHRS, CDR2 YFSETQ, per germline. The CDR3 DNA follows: TGCGCCAGCAGCTTGTCTACGACCTACGAGCAGTACTTC. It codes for CASSLSTTYEQYF.

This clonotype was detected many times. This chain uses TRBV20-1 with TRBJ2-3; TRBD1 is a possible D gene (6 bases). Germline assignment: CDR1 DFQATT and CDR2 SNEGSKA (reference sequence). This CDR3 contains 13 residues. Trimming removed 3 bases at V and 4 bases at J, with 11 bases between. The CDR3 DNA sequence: TGCAGTGCTAGCGTACAGGGCTCAGATACGCAGTATTTT. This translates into CSASVQGSDTQYF.

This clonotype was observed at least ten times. This CDR3 is CASSLQAQETQYF. DNA of the CDR3: TGCGCCAGCAGCCTACAGGCGCAAGAGACCCAGTACTTC. This chain connects TRBV5-1 to TRBJ2-5; D might be TRBD1 (5 bases). Between the trimmed V and J ends, which lost 4 bases and 2 bases, there was a span of 9 bases. Germline-derived CDR1 and CDR2 are SGHRS and YFSETQ. This CDR3 comprises 13 residues. Full variable domain (remainder filled in from reference TRBV5-1 and TRBJ2-5): KAGVTQTPRYLIKTRGQQVTLSCSPISGHRSVSWYQQTPGQGLQFLFEYFSETQRNKGNFPGRFSGRQFSNSRSEMNVSTLELGDSALYLCASSLQAQETQYFGPGTRLLVL.

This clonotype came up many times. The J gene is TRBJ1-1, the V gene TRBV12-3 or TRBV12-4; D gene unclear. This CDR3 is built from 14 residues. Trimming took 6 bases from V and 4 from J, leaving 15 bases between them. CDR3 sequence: CASSPDLWGTEAFF. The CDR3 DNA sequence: TGTGCCAGCAGCCCCGACCTTTGGGGCACTGAAGCTTTCTTT.

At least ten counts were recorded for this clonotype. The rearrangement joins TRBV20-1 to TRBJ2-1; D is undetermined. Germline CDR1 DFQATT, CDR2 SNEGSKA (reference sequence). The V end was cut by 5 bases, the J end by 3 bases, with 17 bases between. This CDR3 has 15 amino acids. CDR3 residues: CSAPESGNSYNEQFF. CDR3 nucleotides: TGCAGTGCTCCCGAATCTGGGAATAGCTACAATGAGCAGTTCTTC.

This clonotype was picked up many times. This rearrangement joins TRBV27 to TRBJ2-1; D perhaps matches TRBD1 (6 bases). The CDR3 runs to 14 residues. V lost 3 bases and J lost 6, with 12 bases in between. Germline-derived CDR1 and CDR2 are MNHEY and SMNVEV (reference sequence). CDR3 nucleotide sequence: TGTGCCAGCAGTTTCCCCGACAGGATCAATGAGCAGTTCTTC. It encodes CASSFPDRINEQFF.

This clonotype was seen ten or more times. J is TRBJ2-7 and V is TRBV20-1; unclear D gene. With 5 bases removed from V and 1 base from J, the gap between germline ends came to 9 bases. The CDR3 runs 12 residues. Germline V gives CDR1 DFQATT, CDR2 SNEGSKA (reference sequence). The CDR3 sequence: CSAYKESYEQYF. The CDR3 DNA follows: TGCAGTGCTTACAAGGAGTCCTACGAGCAGTACTTC.

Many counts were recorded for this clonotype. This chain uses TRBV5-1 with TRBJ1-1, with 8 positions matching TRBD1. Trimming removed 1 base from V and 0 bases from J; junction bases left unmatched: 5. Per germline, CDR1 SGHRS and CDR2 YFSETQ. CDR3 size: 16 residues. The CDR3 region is CASSLTQGAMNTEAFF. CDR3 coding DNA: TGCGCCAGCAGCTTGACCCAGGGGGCCATGAACACTGAAGCTTTCTTT.

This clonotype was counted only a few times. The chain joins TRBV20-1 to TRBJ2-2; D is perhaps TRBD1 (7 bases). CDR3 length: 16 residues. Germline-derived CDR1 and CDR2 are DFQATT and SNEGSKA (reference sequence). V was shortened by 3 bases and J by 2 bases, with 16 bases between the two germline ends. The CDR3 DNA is TGCAGTGCTAGGGGGGGACGGGACAGCAACACCGGGGAGCTGTTTTTT. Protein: CSARGGRDSNTGELFF.

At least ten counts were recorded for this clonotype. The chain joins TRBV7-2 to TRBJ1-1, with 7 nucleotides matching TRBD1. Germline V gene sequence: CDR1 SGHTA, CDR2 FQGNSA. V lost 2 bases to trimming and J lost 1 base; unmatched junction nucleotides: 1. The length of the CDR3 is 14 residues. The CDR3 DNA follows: TGTGCCAGCAGCTTACAGGGGGGGAACACTGAAGCTTTCTTT. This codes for CASSLQGGNTEAFF.

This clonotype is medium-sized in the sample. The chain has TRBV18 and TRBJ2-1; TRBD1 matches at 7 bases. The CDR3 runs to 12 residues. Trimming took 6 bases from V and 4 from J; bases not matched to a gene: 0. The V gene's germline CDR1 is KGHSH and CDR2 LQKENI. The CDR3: CASSTGYNEQFF. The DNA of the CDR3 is TGTGCCAGCTCGACAGGGTACAATGAGCAGTTCTTC.

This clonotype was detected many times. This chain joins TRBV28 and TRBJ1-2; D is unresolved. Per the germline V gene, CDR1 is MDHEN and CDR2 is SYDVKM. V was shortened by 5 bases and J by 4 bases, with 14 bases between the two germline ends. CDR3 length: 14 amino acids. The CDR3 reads CASSPPAGPYGYTF. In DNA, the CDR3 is TGTGCCAGCAGTCCCCCGGCGGGCCCCTATGGCTACACCTTC.

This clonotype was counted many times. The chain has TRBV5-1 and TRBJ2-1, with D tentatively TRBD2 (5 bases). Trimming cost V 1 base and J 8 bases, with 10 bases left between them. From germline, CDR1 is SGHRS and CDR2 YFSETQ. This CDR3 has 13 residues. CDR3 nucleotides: TGCGCCAGCAGCTTGACTAGTATGGATGAGCAGTTCTTC. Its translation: CASSLTSMDEQFF.